These 27 T cell receptor beta chains came from one sample sequenced in a study of blood T cell repertoires in COVID-19. Generated by immunoSEQ multiplex PCR, the TCRdb table keeps only in-frame clones and is missing some. The sample includes some 190,000 clones, roughly 83% of them seen just once. The sequenced material came from PBMCs or T cells enriched from blood (not recorded which). The receptors were gathered from a man in his forties with acute COVID-19.

DNA of the CDR3: TGTGCCAGCAGTGAAGCATCGGTGTACTTC. It translates to CASSEASVYF. V is TRBV2 and J is TRBJ2-7; D ambiguous. Germline V gene sequence: CDR1 SNHLY, CDR2 FYNNEI. CDR3 length: 10 residues. V was pared by 0 bases and J by 12 bases, with 6 bases between.

The rearrangement joins TRBV21-1 to TRBJ2-7; the table's D call, TRBD2, was not checked against the DNA. TRBV21-1 is deemed a pseudogene. The CDR3 runs 16 residues. The CDR3 here is CASLRLAGGLRCEQYF. The CDR3 nucleotides are TGTGCCAGCCTTAGACTAGCGGGAGGTCTTCGGTGCGAGCAGTACTTC.

V is TRBV9 and J is TRBJ2-5, with D unclear. Trimming shortened V by 0 bases and J by 5 bases, and 8 bases separated the two germline ends. In germline, CDR1 is SGDLS, CDR2 YYNGEE. The CDR3 runs 13 residues. The CDR3 here is CASSVDYLETQYF. In DNA form, the CDR3 reads TGTGCCAGCAGCGTAGACTATCTGGAGACCCAGTACTTC.

The genes are TRBV7-9 and TRBJ2-7; maybe TRBD2 (6 bases). Trimming left V 5 bases short and J 12 bases short, with 17 bases between. CDR1 and CDR2 (germline): SEHNR, FQNEAQ (reference sequence). This CDR3 is 12 amino acids long. The CDR3 DNA reads as TGTGCCAGCAGCCTGGGCGGGGTAGATTCGTACTTC. Amino acids: CASSLGGVDSYF.

The chain joins TRBV28 to TRBJ1-2, with D possibly TRBD1 on 6 matching bases. CDR3 size: 14 residues. Looked up from germline, CDR1 is MDHEN and CDR2 is SYDVKM. V was shortened by 2 bases and J by 5 bases, with 12 bases between the two germline ends. This CDR3 reads CASSLVRGSYGYTF. The CDR3 DNA is TGTGCCAGCAGTTTAGTGAGGGGGTCTTATGGCTACACCTTC.

The genes are TRBV9 and TRBJ2-3; perhaps TRBD1 as D (5 bases). This CDR3 spans 14 amino acids. CDR1 and CDR2 (germline): SGDLS, YYNGEE. Trimming took 2 bases from V and 2 from J, leaving 9 bases between them. CDR3 sequence reads: CASSVQGNTDTQYF. The DNA for the CDR3 is TGTGCCAGCAGCGTCCAGGGAAACACAGATACGCAGTATTTT. The full variable domain, with the rest looked up from reference TRBV9 and TRBJ2-3, is DSGVTQTPKHLITATGQRVTLRCSPRSGDLSVYWYQQSLDQGLQFLIQYYNGEERAKGNILERFSAQQFPDLHSELNLSSLELGDSALYFCASSVQGNTDTQYFGPGTRLTVL.

The chain has TRBV6-5 and TRBJ1-2, with D hard to call. Trimming stripped 6 bases from V and 5 bases from J, with 13 bases between. Germline V gene data show CDR1 as MNHEY and CDR2 as SVGAGI. This CDR3 is 13 amino acids long. As DNA, the CDR3 is TGTGCCAGCAGGGGAGAACTTATTTATGGCTACACCTTC. It specifies CASRGELIYGYTF.

The chain carries TRBV6-6 and TRBJ1-6; 8 bases map to TRBD1. CDR1 and CDR2 from the germline V gene are MNHNY and SVGAGI (reference sequence). The trim removed 6 bases at V and 5 bases at J, leaving 3 bases unmatched. There are 14 residues in the CDR3. The CDR3 nucleotides are TGTGCCAGCAGCGACAGGGGCCATAATTCACCCCTCCACTTT. Translating gives CASSDRGHNSPLHF.

This clone came up a few times. The V and J genes are TRBV6-2 or TRBV6-3 and TRBJ1-1, with D unclear. This CDR3 contains 14 residues. Trimming removed 2 bases at V and 2 bases at J, with 9 bases between. Germline CDR1 is MNHEY and CDR2 is SVGEGT. Written as DNA, the CDR3 is TGTGCCAGCAGTTACCGGGTCCTTAACACTGAAGCTTTCTTT. Protein: CASSYRVLNTEAFF.

The J gene is TRBJ1-2, the V gene TRBV5-1, with 12 bases matching TRBD1. Germline V lookup: CDR1 SGHRS, CDR2 YFSETQ. V shed 1 base, J shed 5 bases, and the junction held 3 bases outside the gene matches. This CDR3 is 15 amino acids long. DNA of the CDR3: TGCGCCAGCAGCTTGCCGGGACAGGGGGCGTATGGCTACACCTTC. This translates into CASSLPGQGAYGYTF. Drawing the rest from reference TRBV5-1 and TRBJ1-2, the complete variable domain is KAGVTQTPRYLIKTRGQQVTLSCSPISGHRSVSWYQQTPGQGLQFLFEYFSETQRNKGNFPGRFSGRQFSNSRSEMNVSTLELGDSALYLCASSLPGQGAYGYTFGSGTRLTVV.

The chain combines TRBV6-4 with TRBJ2-1; TRBD2 is a possible D gene (5 bases). V was cut by 5 bases and J by 5 bases, with 19 bases left in between. Germline CDR1 and CDR2: MRHNA and SNTAGT. This CDR3 region has 16 residues. The CDR3 nucleotides are TGTGCCAGCAGTCGGCGCAGCGGAAAAGAAAACAATGAGCAGTTCTTC. It encodes CASSRRSGKENNEQFF.

The chain carries TRBV28 and TRBJ2-7, with 8 bases lining up with TRBD2. Germline V gene data show CDR1 as MDHEN and CDR2 as SYDVKM. Trimming took 2 bases from V and 2 from J; bases not matched to a gene: 2. The CDR3 has 14 residues. The CDR3 DNA sequence: TGTGCCAGCAGTTTAGACGGGAGGGCCTACGAGCAGTACTTC. Its translation is CASSLDGRAYEQYF.

The chain couples TRBV3-1 (or the pseudogene TRBV3-2) to TRBJ1-2; tentative D call: TRBD1 (5 bases). Germline CDR1 LGHDT, CDR2 YNNKEL (reference sequence). The CDR3 is made up of 16 amino acids. Trimming cost V 1 base and J 4 bases, with 16 bases left between them. In DNA, the CDR3 is TGTGCCAGCAGCCAAGGCGCCCGAGCGGGGGGCTATGGCTACACCTTC. It specifies CASSQGARAGGYGYTF.

The rearrangement links TRBV2 to TRBJ2-7; D gene uncertain. V gave up 6 bases and J gave up 3 bases, with 12 bases separating them. Germline V gene lookup returns CDR1 SNHLY and CDR2 FYNNEI. CDR3 length equals 13 residues. In DNA, the CDR3 is TGTGCCAGCAGATTGGCGCGGAACTACGAGCAGTACTTC. Translated: CASRLARNYEQYF.

The sample holds one count of this clone. CDR3 DNA: TGTGCCAGCAGCTCACGACAGGACCCTGGGGCCAACGTCCTGACTTTC. Translating gives CASSSRQDPGANVLTF. The chain uses TRBV7-9 and TRBJ2-6, with D possibly being TRBD1 (6 bases). The V and J ends lost 4 bases and 2 bases respectively, with 12 bases between them. In germline, CDR1 is SEHNR, CDR2 FQNEAQ (reference sequence). CDR3 length equals 16 residues.

The rearrangement uses TRBV6-2 or TRBV6-3 and TRBJ2-4; 15 nucleotides line up with TRBD2. Germline CDR1 and CDR2: MNHEY and SVGEGT. With V trimmed by 4 bases and J by 1 base, 11 bases remained unmatched. The CDR3 runs to 20 residues. For the CDR3, the DNA is TGTGCCAGCAGTTTATTTGGACTAGCGGGAGGGCCCTCGGCCAAAAACATTCAGTACTTC. Translated: CASSLFGLAGGPSAKNIQYF.

This clone was observed a single time. This chain uses TRBV28 with TRBJ2-1, with TRBD2 matching 14 bases. CDR1 and CDR2 (germline): MDHEN, SYDVKM. Unmatched junction bases numbered 7, after V lost 5 bases and J lost 7 bases. CDR3 length: 16 residues. The CDR3 coding sequence is TGTGCCAGCAGTCCCCGACTAGCGGGAGGGCGGAATGAGCAGTTCTTC. It encodes CASSPRLAGGRNEQFF.

This chain links TRBV5-8 with TRBJ2-2, with 8 bases lining up with TRBD1. Germline CDR1 is SGHTS and CDR2 is YDEGEE. CDR3 length: 18 residues. The ends lost 2 bases at V and 5 bases at J; junction bases unmatched: 14. The CDR3 reads CASSFSGQGARRTGELFF. CDR3 in DNA: TGTGCCAGCAGCTTTAGCGGACAGGGCGCAAGGAGGACCGGGGAGCTGTTTTTT.

The chain carries TRBV6-5 and TRBJ2-7; TRBD2 matches at 8 bases. The CDR3 totals 13 residues. Germline V lookup: CDR1 MNHEY, CDR2 SVGAGI. Trimming at V came to 10 bases and at J to 6 bases, leaving 11 bases not matched to a gene. CDR3 region: CATRRTGGTEQYF. CDR3 DNA: TGTGCCACCCGACGGACGGGAGGGACCGAGCAGTACTTC.

The V and J genes are TRBV11-3 and TRBJ2-7; the D gene is possibly TRBD1 (5 bases). CDR1 SGHNT and CDR2 YENEEA come from the germline V gene. The length of the CDR3 is 15 residues. V lost 6 bases and J 6 bases, leaving 21 bases between the germline ends. The CDR3 DNA is TGTGCCAGCAGTTCACATAGGGGCAGCTCGGGCGAGCAGTACTTC. It codes for CASSSHRGSSGEQYF. Full variable domain (remainder filled in from reference TRBV11-3 and TRBJ2-7): EAGVVQSPRYKIIEKKQPVAFWCNPISGHNTLYWYLQNLGQGPELLIRYENEEAVDDSQLPKDRFSAERLKGVDSTLKIQPAELGDSAVYLCASSSHRGSSGEQYFGPGTRLTVT.

The chain recombines TRBV5-6 with TRBJ2-2; D is undetermined. This CDR3 has 11 amino acids. CDR1 SGHDT and CDR2 YYEEEE come from the germline V gene. The ends were cut back, 4 bases at V and 5 bases at J, with 3 bases in the middle. The chain's CDR3 is CASSRTGELFF. The DNA for the CDR3 is TGTGCCAGCAGCCGGACCGGGGAGCTGTTTTTT.

The J gene is TRBJ2-1, the V gene TRBV25-1; 7 nucleotides agree with TRBD2. Germline trimming cut 6 bases from V and 2 bases from J; bases unmatched to any gene: 4. CDR3 length: 14 residues. In germline, CDR1 is MGHDK, CDR2 SYGVNS. The chain's CDR3 is CASSRDYPYNEQFF. The CDR3 nucleotides read TGTGCCAGCAGCCGGGACTATCCCTACAATGAGCAGTTCTTC. The full variable domain, rest sourced from reference TRBV25-1 and TRBJ2-1, is EADIYQTPRYLVIGTGKKITLECSQTMGHDKMYWYQQDPGMELHLIHYSYGVNSTEKGDLSSESTVSRIRTEHFPLTLESARPSHTSQYLCASSRDYPYNEQFFGPGTRLTVL.

The rearrangement joins TRBV28 to TRBJ1-2; TRBD1 matches 10 bases. Trimming at V came to 5 bases and at J to 5 bases, leaving 8 bases not matched to a gene. This CDR3 comprises 15 residues. Germline loops: CDR1 MDHEN, CDR2 SYDVKM. Here the CDR3 DNA reads TGTGCCAGCAGTCGCGACGGGACAGGGGCATATGGCTACACCTTC. It specifies CASSRDGTGAYGYTF.

The J gene is TRBJ1-2, the V gene TRBV24-1; D may be TRBD1 (6 bases). Deletions cut 3 bases from V and 8 bases from J, with 9 bases between. CDR3 size: 12 residues. Germline V gene lookup returns CDR1 KGHDR and CDR2 SFDVKD. CDR3 region: CATSDTRGGYTF. DNA for the CDR3: TGTGCCACCAGTGATACCAGGGGAGGCTACACCTTC.

Concerning this clone itself: This same CDR3 is encoded by further DNA sequences in the sample. V usage is TRBV18 and J usage is TRBJ1-1; D ambiguous. Germline V lookup: CDR1 KGHSH, CDR2 LQKENI. The CDR3 consists of 13 residues. Trimming took off 2 bases at V and 1 base at J, with 5 bases between the two ends. The CDR3, as DNA: TGTGCCAGCTCACCAAGCGGGAACACTGAAGCTTTCTTT. Its protein product is CASSPSGNTEAFF.

This rearrangement joins TRBV28 to TRBJ2-1; perhaps TRBD2 as D (6 bases). The CDR3 extends over 15 amino acids. V was pared by 1 base and J by 5 bases, with 12 bases between. Germline V CDR1 and CDR2: MDHEN, SYDVKM. This chain's CDR3 is CASSLSGDPNNEQFF. In DNA form, the CDR3 reads TGTGCCAGCAGTTTATCGGGGGACCCCAACAATGAGCAGTTCTTC.

The V and J genes are TRBV9 and TRBJ2-5, with a tentative D call TRBD2 (6 bases). In germline, CDR1 is SGDLS, CDR2 YYNGEE. The CDR3 runs 15 residues. Between the trimmed V and J ends, which lost 0 bases and 5 bases, there was a span of 14 bases. CDR3 nucleotide sequence: TGTGCCAGCAGCGTAGCTTCGGGGGAGTGGGAGACCCAGTACTTC. Translated, it gives CASSVASGEWETQYF.